The 23 T cell receptor beta chains given below trace back to one sample, sequenced in a study of a mutant IDH1 vaccine in newly diagnosed glioma (TCRdb year 2021). The sample's time point label is to be understood as: baseline, week 1 (first vaccination visit). According to the study, the label for this sample's treatment or condition signals: pre-vaccination baseline after standard-of-care therapy. The library was built by means of the immunoSEQ multiplex PCR assay. Held by TCRdb, this immuneACCESS table contains in-frame sequences only and omits some clones. Under half of the omission traces to an unresolved V gene where checked; the cause of the rest is unknown. The sample yields 98,000 or so clones; about 90% were counted once. The top ten hold less than 0.65% of the sample. Source: PBMCs, taken from a glioma patient treated with radiotherapy, temozolomide or both. The source is a woman between 50 and 59 years old with glioma.

CDR3 sequence: CSARTGGDTQYF. The DNA for the CDR3 is TGCAGCGCCCGGACAGGAGGGGATACGCAGTATTTT. This chain uses TRBV29-1 with TRBJ2-3; tentatively, D is TRBD1 (7 bases). The germline V and J ends were trimmed by 7 bases and 6 bases, with 14 bases remaining between them. Germline-derived CDR1 and CDR2 are SQVTM and ANQGSEA. The CDR3 totals 12 residues.

This clone has a single count. The chain links TRBV2 to TRBJ2-7, with 9 bases lining up with TRBD1. The germline V gene has CDR1 SNHLY and CDR2 FYNNEI. This CDR3 contains 13 residues. Germline trimming cut 4 bases from V and 7 bases from J; bases unmatched to any gene: 5. CDR3: CASSGGTGTEQYF. CDR3 bases: TGTGCCAGCAGTGGTGGGACAGGGACTGAGCAGTACTTC.

The rearrangement links TRBV7-9 to TRBJ2-1, with TRBD2 matching 15 bases. The CDR3 spans 16 residues. J was trimmed by 6 bases and V by 5 bases; bases with no gene match: 5. CDR1 and CDR2 from the germline V gene are SEHNR and FQNEAQ (reference sequence). The CDR3 nucleotides read TGTGCCAGCAGCGCCCCGGGACTAGCGGGAGGCAATGAGCAGTTCTTC. Translated: CASSAPGLAGGNEQFF.

V and J are TRBV6-1 and TRBJ1-3; no clear D. Germline V CDR1 and CDR2: MNHNS, SASEGT. CDR3 length: 15 amino acids. V lost 2 bases, J lost 1 base, and 9 bases lay in between. CDR3 residues: CASSETPASGNTIYF. Written as DNA, the CDR3 is TGTGCCAGCAGTGAAACCCCCGCTTCTGGAAACACCATATATTTT.

The rearrangement joins TRBV7-9 to TRBJ2-5; D is possibly TRBD1 or TRBD2 (5 bases each). The end of the DNA is better explained by TRBJ2-7, so the J call may be wrong. CDR3 size: 15 residues. Germline CDR1 SEHNR, CDR2 FQNEAQ (reference sequence). Here the CDR3 DNA reads TGTGCCAGCAGCTTAGCCCAGGGACGGCTCTACGAGCAGTACTTC. Its protein is CASSLAQGRLYEQYF.

The chain is built from TRBV5-6 and TRBJ2-2; D remains unclear. The CDR3 runs to 15 residues. Germline CDR1 SGHDT, CDR2 YYEEEE. Trimming pared 0 bases from V and 6 bases from J, leaving 12 bases between. CDR3 amino acids: CASSLEGGLPGELFF. For the CDR3, the DNA is TGTGCCAGCAGCTTGGAGGGTGGGCTACCCGGGGAGCTGTTTTTT.

This rearrangement joins TRBV10-3 to TRBJ2-7; D might be TRBD1 (6 bases). CDR1 ENHRY and CDR2 SYGVKD come from the germline V gene. The CDR3 sequence is 12 residues long. V was shortened by 3 bases and J by 6 bases, with 9 bases between the two germline ends. DNA of the CDR3: TGTGCCATCAGTGAACAGGGTCGCGAGCAGTACTTC. Translation gives CAISEQGREQYF.

The gene calls are TRBV5-4 and TRBJ2-2, with D tentatively TRBD1 (5 bases). The CDR3 spans 17 residues. V was clipped by 0 bases and J by 4 bases, with 16 bases between them. Looked up from germline, CDR1 is SGHNT and CDR2 is YYREEE (reference sequence). The CDR3 reads CASSLARVRTSTGELFF. DNA for the CDR3: TGTGCCAGCAGCTTGGCCAGGGTGCGGACAAGCACCGGGGAGCTGTTTTTT. The full variable domain, in which reference TRBV5-4 and TRBJ2-2 provide the parts outside the CDR3, is ETGVTQSPTHLIKTRGQQVTLRCSSQSGHNTVSWYQQALGQGPQFIFQYYREEENGRGNFPPRFSGLQFPNYSSELNVNALELDDSALYLCASSLARVRTSTGELFFGEGSRLTVL.

This clone was seen only once. The chain's CDR3 is CASSSPAEGSTDTQYF. For the CDR3, the DNA is TGTGCCAGCAGTTCACCGGCGGAGGGAAGCACAGATACGCAGTATTTT. The chain employs TRBV28 and TRBJ2-3; a possible D gene is TRBD2 (6 bases). Between the trimmed V and J ends, which lost 4 bases and 0 bases, there was a span of 14 bases. Germline V gene lookup returns CDR1 MDHEN and CDR2 SYDVKM. The CDR3 is 16 amino acids. The complete variable domain, with remaining parts taken from reference TRBV28 and TRBJ2-3, reads DVKVTQSSRYLVKRTGEKVFLECVQDMDHENMFWYRQDPGLGLRLIYFSYDVKMKEKGDIPEGYSVSREKKERFSLILESASTNQTSMYLCASSSPAEGSTDTQYFGPGTRLTVL.

This chain links TRBV28 with TRBJ2-4; 10 bases are a match to TRBD1. The junction had 13 bases not matched to a gene; V was cut back by 6 bases and J by 8 bases. The CDR3 consists of 16 residues. Per germline, CDR1 MDHEN and CDR2 SYDVKM. CDR3 coding DNA: TGTGCCAGCAGGCCGGAGACAGGGGGCAGTGCGTACATTCAGTACTTC. Amino acids: CASRPETGGSAYIQYF.

The chain employs TRBV10-1 and TRBJ2-7; TRBD2 is a possible D gene (5 bases). Germline CDR1 is WNHNN and CDR2 is SYGVQD (reference sequence). V was trimmed by 1 base and J by 1 base, leaving 8 bases between them. This CDR3 is built from 14 residues. CDR3 bases: TGCGCCAGCAGTGAGTGGACTGGGTCCTACGAGCAGTACTTC. Protein sequence: CASSEWTGSYEQYF.

Here the CDR3 DNA reads TGTGCCAGCAGCTTAGGACAGGGGGCAGCCTACGAGCAGTACTTC. Protein sequence: CASSLGQGAAYEQYF. This chain uses TRBV7-9 with TRBJ2-7; 10 bases map to TRBD1. CDR1 and CDR2 from the germline V gene are SEHNR and FQNEAQ (reference sequence). The CDR3 consists of 15 residues. Germline trimming cut 1 base from V and 2 bases from J; bases unmatched to any gene: 2.

This sequence joins TRBV10-3 and TRBJ1-6, with 9 bases identical to TRBD1. V trimming: 2 bases; J trimming: 0 bases; junction bases outside the gene matches: 11. Germline CDR1 and CDR2: ENHRY and SYGVKD. This CDR3 region has 20 residues. CDR3 sequence (DNA): TGTGCCATCAGTGAGCCCCGGACAGGGGATGAGGGCTCCTATAATTCACCCCTCCACTTT. Translation gives CAISEPRTGDEGSYNSPLHF.

The genes are TRBV28 and TRBJ1-2; D is ambiguous. CDR1 and CDR2 (germline): MDHEN, SYDVKM. The CDR3 is 12 residues long. V was clipped by 2 bases and J by 8 bases, with 9 bases between them. The CDR3 DNA is TGTGCCAGCAGTTTAAGAGAGCGAGGCTACACCTTC. Translating it yields CASSLRERGYTF.

The chain links TRBV15 to TRBJ1-5; D remains ambiguous. V lost 0 bases and J 2 bases, leaving 20 bases between the germline ends. CDR1 is LNHNV, CDR2 YYDKDF, per germline (reference sequence). This CDR3 has 19 amino acids. The CDR3 spells CATSRDAAPYGQGNQPQHF. DNA for the CDR3: TGTGCCACCAGCAGAGACGCAGCCCCCTATGGTCAGGGCAATCAGCCCCAGCATTTT.

The chain uses TRBV6-5 and TRBJ2-7, with D maybe TRBD1 (6 bases). V lost 6 bases and J lost 2, with 17 bases in between. The CDR3 spans 15 residues. Germline V gives CDR1 MNHEY, CDR2 SVGAGI. Written as DNA, the CDR3 is TGTGCCAGCAGAAGACACAGGGACGCGGCCTACGAGCAGTACTTC. Its protein product is CASRRHRDAAYEQYF.

Comment on this clone: The same CDR3 also results from other DNA sequences found in this sample. The J gene is TRBJ2-5, the V gene TRBV30; D gene unclear. Germline loops: CDR1 GTSNPN, CDR2 SVGIG (reference sequence). CDR3 length: 12 amino acids. Trimming shortened V by 0 bases and J by 5 bases, and 7 bases separated the two germline ends. For the CDR3, the DNA is TGTGCCTGGAGTGTACTAAGGGAGACCCAGTACTTC. Amino acid sequence: CAWSVLRETQYF.

Only one count was recorded for this clone. The chain employs TRBV11-3 and TRBJ2-7; TRBD1 agrees at 11 bases. The CDR3 is made up of 15 amino acids. Germline V gene lookup returns CDR1 SGHNT and CDR2 YENEEA. The V gene end was trimmed by 4 bases and the J gene end by 4 bases; junction bases not matched to a gene: 6. The DNA for the CDR3 is TGTGCCAGCAGCTCGGGGACAGGGGGAGGTTACGAGCAGTACTTC. Its protein is CASSSGTGGGYEQYF.

The rearrangement uses TRBV2 and TRBJ2-2; 7 bases are a match to TRBD1. The CDR3 is 15 residues long. Trimming removed 5 bases from V and 5 bases from J; junction bases left unmatched: 8. The V gene's germline CDR1 is SNHLY and CDR2 FYNNEI. CDR3 residues: CASSSDRAGTGELFF. The CDR3 nucleotides read TGTGCCAGCAGTTCCGACAGGGCAGGGACCGGGGAGCTGTTTTTT.

CDR3 coding DNA: TGCGCCAGCAGCCAATCCCAGGGGGGGTATGGCTACACCTTC. It is translated as CASSQSQGGYGYTF. The V gene is TRBV4-1, the J gene TRBJ1-2; the match to TRBD1 covers 7 bases. The CDR3 consists of 14 residues. The ends lost 2 bases at V and 5 bases at J; junction bases unmatched: 5. Germline assignment: CDR1 MGHRA and CDR2 YSYEKL.

J is TRBJ2-4 and V is TRBV21-1; the D call TRBD1 from the table was never checked on the DNA. TRBV21-1 represents a pseudogene. The CDR3 contains 15 residues. The CDR3 nucleotides read TGTGCCAGCAGACAGGCCAAACTAGCCAAAAACATTCAGTACTTC. This encodes CASRQAKLAKNIQYF.

This sequence joins TRBV29-1 and TRBJ1-1; 7 bases line up with TRBD1. The CDR3 is made up of 13 amino acids. Trimming took 4 bases from V and 6 from J; bases not matched to a gene: 8. Germline CDR1 and CDR2: SQVTM and ANQGSEA. CDR3: CSVAQGPGAEAFF. The CDR3 bases are TGCAGCGTTGCACAGGGGCCGGGGGCTGAAGCTTTCTTT.

The V call is TRBV19, the J call TRBJ2-7; the match to TRBD2 covers 9 bases. V dropped 3 bases and J dropped 4; count of bases not matched to a gene: 4. The CDR3 loop spans 14 amino acids. CDR1 and CDR2 (germline): LNHDA, SQIVND (reference sequence). CDR3 region: CASSITLAGYEQYF. CDR3 nucleotide sequence: TGTGCCAGTAGTATTACCCTAGCGGGATACGAGCAGTACTTC.